Shown below are 29 T cell receptor beta chains from a single sample sequenced in a study of blood T cell repertoires in COVID-19. The method was immunoSEQ multiplex PCR; TCRdb's version includes in-frame clones alone and lacks a portion of them. Of 110,000 to 150,000 clones listed, roughly 77% were seen once; the top ten hold around 4%. The sample taken for sequencing was peripheral blood. The origin of the receptors is a man aged 55 to 70 with acute or convalescent COVID-19.

The J gene is TRBJ2-3, the V gene TRBV11-2; 7 bases fit TRBD1. V shed 2 bases and J 2 bases; nucleotides not matched to a gene: 7. This CDR3 has 16 residues. Germline CDR1 reads SGHAT; CDR2 reads FQNNGV. CDR3: CASSLNTGQVTDTQYF. CDR3 in DNA: TGTGCCAGCAGCTTAAATACAGGACAGGTCACAGATACGCAGTATTTT.

Only one count was recorded for this clone. The chain employs TRBV27 and TRBJ1-6; 7 bases match TRBD1. Germline lookup yields CDR1 MNHEY and CDR2 SMNVEV (reference sequence). This CDR3 has 17 amino acids. V shed 0 bases, J shed 2 bases, and the junction held 4 bases outside the gene matches. In DNA form, the CDR3 reads TGTGCCAGCAGTTTATCCAGAGGGGGCCCCTATAATTCACCCCTCCACTTT. This translates into CASSLSRGGPYNSPLHF.

There are a few counts of this clone. The J gene is TRBJ2-6, the V gene TRBV7-6, with D tentatively TRBD1 (6 bases). Germline-derived CDR1 and CDR2 are SGHVS and FNYEAQ. CDR3 length: 16 residues. V was clipped by 6 bases and J by 0 bases, with 12 bases between them. CDR3 nucleotide sequence: TGTGCCAGCAGGACGGACAGTTACTCTGGGGCCAACGTCCTGACTTTC. Amino acids: CASRTDSYSGANVLTF.

This sequence joins TRBV7-9 and TRBJ2-3; the D gene is possibly TRBD2 (6 bases). CDR3 length: 13 amino acids. V lost 10 bases, J lost 1 base, and 12 bases lay in between. In germline, CDR1 is SEHNR, CDR2 FQNEAQ (reference sequence). CDR3 region: CATKASGTDTQYF. The CDR3 coding sequence is TGTGCCACCAAGGCTAGCGGCACAGATACGCAGTATTTT.

This clone was counted once. The chain couples TRBV18 to TRBJ1-1, with D uncertain. Germline V gene data show CDR1 as KGHSH and CDR2 as LQKENI. The CDR3 loop spans 13 amino acids. V lost 4 bases and J lost 3, with 9 bases in between. The CDR3 sequence: CASSLAGDTEAFF. In DNA form, the CDR3 reads TGTGCCAGCTCACTTGCCGGGGACACTGAAGCTTTCTTT.

The chain combines TRBV19 with TRBJ2-1; unclear D gene. V lost 1 base to trimming and J lost 4 bases, with 14 bases between them. The germline V gene has CDR1 LNHDA and CDR2 SQIVND (reference sequence). There are 16 residues in the CDR3. CDR3 protein: CASSIGYGEGYNEQFF. CDR3 coding DNA: TGTGCCAGTAGTATAGGTTACGGAGAAGGATACAATGAGCAGTTCTTC.

This chain connects TRBV7-6 to TRBJ2-2, with 9 bases aligning to TRBD2. CDR3 length: 17 residues. V trimming: 3 bases; J trimming: 5 bases; junction bases outside the gene matches: 10. Germline V CDR1 and CDR2: SGHVS, FNYEAQ. The CDR3 is CASSLQIGLAGTGELFF. The DNA for the CDR3 is TGTGCCAGCAGCTTGCAAATCGGTCTAGCGGGAACCGGGGAGCTGTTTTTT.

V gene TRBV28 combines with J gene TRBJ1-2; TRBD1 aligns across 9 bases. Germline V CDR1 and CDR2: MDHEN, SYDVKM. V shed 5 bases and J 4 bases; nucleotides not matched to a gene: 8. The CDR3 runs to 15 residues. The CDR3 reads CASSVSGTGIYGYTF. DNA of the CDR3: TGTGCCAGCAGTGTTTCCGGGACAGGGATCTATGGCTACACCTTC.

The V call is TRBV7-2, the J call TRBJ2-7, with 7 nucleotides matching TRBD2. This CDR3 comprises 14 residues. Germline-derived CDR1 and CDR2 are SGHTA and FQGNSA. V trimming: 4 bases; J trimming: 6 bases; junction bases outside the gene matches: 9. The CDR3 loop is CASSSRAGRVEQYF. Here the CDR3 DNA reads TGTGCCAGCAGCTCCCGGGCAGGGAGGGTCGAGCAGTACTTC.

This rearrangement joins TRBV19 to TRBJ2-3, with TRBD2 matching over 7 bases. Trimming at V came to 5 bases and at J to 2 bases, leaving 7 bases not matched to a gene. Germline values: CDR1 LNHDA, CDR2 SQIVND (reference sequence). The CDR3 consists of 15 residues. The CDR3 loop is CASSVTSEPTDTQYF. In nucleotides, the CDR3 is TGTGCCAGTAGTGTCACTAGCGAGCCCACAGATACGCAGTATTTT. Full variable domain (rest looked up from reference TRBV19 and TRBJ2-3): DGGITQSPKYLFRKEGQNVTLSCEQNLNHDAMYWYRQDPGQGLRLIYYSQIVNDFQKGDIAEGYSVSREKKESFPLTVTSAQKNPTAFYLCASSVTSEPTDTQYFGPGTRLTVL.

This clone was found a few times. The chain recombines TRBV2 with TRBJ1-3; tentatively, D is TRBD1 (5 bases). Trimming took 4 bases from V and 8 from J, leaving 15 bases between them. Germline assignment: CDR1 SNHLY and CDR2 FYNNEI. The CDR3 is 14 amino acids. The CDR3 spells CASSVEGEGYTIYF. The DNA for the CDR3 is TGTGCCAGCAGTGTGGAAGGGGAGGGATACACCATATATTTT.

The rearrangement links TRBV24-1 to TRBJ2-2; D perhaps matches TRBD1 (6 bases). The germline gives CDR1 KGHDR, CDR2 SFDVKD. This CDR3 comprises 14 residues. Trimming stripped 9 bases from V and 6 bases from J, with 16 bases between. The CDR3 reads CATGPGDGAGELFF. The DNA for the CDR3 is TGTGCCACCGGCCCAGGGGACGGGGCCGGGGAGCTGTTTTTT.

CDR3 in DNA: TGTGCCAGCAGCCGGACAGTGTACTATGGCTACACCTTC. Its translation is CASSRTVYYGYTF. The V call is TRBV6-5, the J call TRBJ1-2, with D possibly being TRBD1 (6 bases). Trimming took 6 bases from V and 3 from J, leaving 11 bases between them. Germline V lookup: CDR1 MNHEY, CDR2 SVGAGI. CDR3 length equals 13 residues.

This clone was counted a single time. The chain uses TRBV5-4 and TRBJ2-5, with TRBD2 matching 15 bases. Germline CDR1 reads SGHNT; CDR2 reads YYREEE (reference sequence). The CDR3 runs to 15 residues. Unmatched junction bases numbered 2, after V lost 3 bases and J lost 5 bases. In DNA form, the CDR3 reads TGTGCCAGCAGCTCTGGACTAGCGGGAGGGGAGACCCAGTACTTC. This translates into CASSSGLAGGETQYF.

The V call is TRBV19, the J call TRBJ1-1, with 9 nucleotides matching TRBD1. Germline V gene sequence: CDR1 LNHDA, CDR2 SQIVND (reference sequence). With V trimmed by 8 bases and J by 1 base, 11 bases remained unmatched. CDR3 length: 16 residues. The CDR3 protein is CASGGTGGWKNTEAFF. In nucleotides, the CDR3 is TGTGCCAGTGGCGGAACAGGGGGCTGGAAGAACACTGAAGCTTTCTTT.

The chain uses TRBV3-1 (or the pseudogene TRBV3-2) and TRBJ1-1, with no clear D. Germline CDR1 is LGHDT and CDR2 is YNNKEL (reference sequence). This CDR3 has 15 amino acids. Trimming cost V 4 bases and J 1 base, with 13 bases left between them. This CDR3 reads CASSPGGFGNTEAFF. The CDR3 nucleotides are TGTGCCAGCAGCCCCGGCGGGTTCGGGAACACTGAAGCTTTCTTT.

This clone was seen a single time. This rearrangement joins TRBV2 to TRBJ2-7; 12 bases are a match to TRBD1. This CDR3 spans 14 amino acids. Per germline, CDR1 SNHLY and CDR2 FYNNEI. The ends lost 6 bases at V and 9 bases at J; junction bases unmatched: 9. The DNA of the CDR3 is TGTGCCAGCAGGCCGGGGACAGGGGGCGTACGGCAGTACTTC. Residues: CASRPGTGGVRQYF.

This sequence joins TRBV7-9 and TRBJ2-5, with 9 nucleotides matching TRBD1. The CDR3 has 14 amino acids. Germline CDR1 is SEHNR and CDR2 is FQNEAQ (reference sequence). Trimming removed 5 bases from V and 6 bases from J; junction bases left unmatched: 7. The CDR3: CASSLWTGVKTQYF. The CDR3 nucleotides are TGTGCCAGCAGCCTCTGGACAGGGGTGAAGACCCAGTACTTC.

This sequence joins TRBV19 and TRBJ2-1; 11 bases line up with TRBD2. The germline V gene has CDR1 LNHDA and CDR2 SQIVND (reference sequence). The CDR3 contains 15 residues. V lost 5 bases to trimming and J lost 9 bases; unmatched junction nucleotides: 9. The CDR3 reads CASSLWVAGGGEQFF. The CDR3 region has the DNA TGTGCCAGTAGTCTGTGGGTAGCGGGAGGGGGTGAGCAGTTCTTC.

This clone was picked up one time. The V call is TRBV5-1, the J call TRBJ2-3; 11 nucleotides line up with TRBD2. Trimming removed 0 bases from V and 6 bases from J; junction bases left unmatched: 3. Germline V lookup: CDR1 SGHRS, CDR2 YFSETQ. The CDR3 consists of 15 residues. CDR3 amino acids: CASSLDSGRGDTQYF. The CDR3 DNA reads TGCGCCAGCAGCTTGGATAGCGGGAGGGGCGATACGCAGTATTTT.

The chain combines TRBV4-2 with TRBJ1-2; a possible D gene is TRBD1 (5 bases). Germline V gene sequence: CDR1 LGHNA, CDR2 YNFKEQ. The CDR3 spans 15 residues. With 7 bases removed from V and 2 bases from J, the gap between germline ends came to 17 bases. This CDR3 reads CASMPFHGGNYGYTF. CDR3 sequence (DNA): TGTGCCAGCATGCCATTCCACGGGGGGAACTATGGCTACACCTTC.

The rearrangement links TRBV30 to TRBJ2-6; no reliable D call. V dropped 0 bases and J dropped 0 bases, with 6 bases sitting between them. The CDR3 is made up of 15 amino acids. From germline, CDR1 is GTSNPN and CDR2 SVGIG (reference sequence). For the CDR3, the DNA is TGTGCCTGGAGTGTTGGTAGCTCTGGGGCCAACGTCCTGACTTTC. This encodes CAWSVGSSGANVLTF.

The CDR3 here is CASSLSGTGTTGWSPLHF. CDR3 in DNA: TGTGCCAGCAGCTTGTCCGGGACAGGGACGACAGGATGGTCACCCCTCCACTTT. V and J are TRBV5-8 and TRBJ1-6; TRBD1 aligns across 9 bases. Germline trimming cut 1 base from V and 10 bases from J; bases unmatched to any gene: 15. Germline V CDR1 and CDR2: SGHTS, YDEGEE. This CDR3 comprises 18 residues.

J is TRBJ1-4 and V is TRBV18; 9 nucleotides align to TRBD1. V lost 1 base, J lost 1 base, and 7 bases stayed unmatched. From germline, CDR1 is KGHSH and CDR2 LQKENI. This CDR3 comprises 18 residues. The CDR3 loop reads CASSPRVPGQGTNEKLFF. CDR3 DNA: TGTGCCAGCTCACCACGTGTCCCGGGACAGGGAACTAATGAAAAACTGTTTTTT.

The genes are TRBV10-1 and TRBJ2-1; D is perhaps TRBD2 (6 bases). Between the trimmed V and J ends, which lost 2 bases and 8 bases, there was a span of 10 bases. Germline loops: CDR1 WNHNN, CDR2 SYGVQD (reference sequence). This CDR3 has 13 amino acids. The DNA of the CDR3 is TGCGCCAGCAGTGAGGCGGGACTCGATGAGCAGTTCTTC. Translated: CASSEAGLDEQFF.

The table lists this clone with a count of one. The rearrangement uses TRBV15 and TRBJ2-7; TRBD2 is a possible D gene (5 bases). The germline V gene encodes CDR1 LNHNV and CDR2 YYDKDF (reference sequence). Trimming removed 0 bases from V and 3 bases from J, with 12 bases in between. The CDR3 contains 15 residues. CDR3 in DNA: TGTGCCACCAGCAGAGATATGGCCGGGATCTACGAGCAGTACTTC. As protein: CATSRDMAGIYEQYF.

CDR3 amino acids: CASSLAGGGANVLTF. The CDR3 DNA is TGCGCCAGCAGCCTTGCGGGGGGAGGGGCCAACGTCCTGACTTTC. The V and J genes are TRBV5-1 and TRBJ2-6, with 8 bases identical to TRBD2. J gave up 4 bases and V 4 bases, and 4 bases lay outside the gene matches. Germline V CDR1 and CDR2: SGHRS, YFSETQ. This CDR3 region has 15 residues.

The sample holds one count of this clone. The chain employs TRBV28 and TRBJ2-7, with 8 bases that match TRBD2. The CDR3 has 13 residues. V trimming: 10 bases; J trimming: 2 bases; junction bases outside the gene matches: 7. Germline-derived CDR1 and CDR2 are MDHEN and SYDVKM. The chain's CDR3 is CATTGGGTYEQYF. In nucleotides, the CDR3 is TGTGCCACCACGGGGGGGGGAACCTACGAGCAGTACTTC.

The DNA for the CDR3 is TGTGCCAGCAGTGAGCGGGTCCCCTACGAGCAGTACTTC. Protein product: CASSERVPYEQYF. V gene TRBV2 combines with J gene TRBJ2-7; possibly TRBD2 for D (5 bases). CDR1 and CDR2 from the germline V gene are SNHLY and FYNNEI. The CDR3 loop spans 13 amino acids. Deletions cut 3 bases from V and 2 bases from J, with 8 bases between.